Shown below are 16 T cell receptor beta chains from a single sample sequenced in a study of blood T cell repertoires in COVID-19. TCRdb's table, derived via immunoSEQ multiplex PCR, lists solely in-frame clones and lacks some. This table has hundreds of thousands of clones, 80% to 90% appearing once. Sequencing was done on a sample of PBMCs or T cells enriched from blood (not recorded which). The receptors were sampled from a young man who had recovered from COVID-19.

The chain employs TRBV11-2 and TRBJ2-7, with 9 bases fitting TRBD2. CDR3 length: 16 residues. In germline, CDR1 is SGHAT, CDR2 FQNNGV. Unmatched junction bases numbered 10, after V lost 5 bases and J lost 2 bases. The DNA of the CDR3 is TGTGCCAGCAGCCTCCAAAGACTAGCGGTACCCTACGAGCAGTACTTC. It yields the protein CASSLQRLAVPYEQYF.

As concerns this clone: The sample carries other DNA sequences with the same CDR3. The chain couples TRBV5-4 to TRBJ2-1; the match to TRBD2 covers 16 bases. CDR1 is SGHNT and CDR2 is YYREEE in the germline V gene (reference sequence). The V segment lost 4 bases and the J segment 9 bases; nucleotides outside the gene matches: 4. The CDR3 has 15 amino acids. This CDR3 reads CASSLGLAGGGEQFF. For the CDR3, the DNA is TGTGCCAGCAGCCTGGGACTAGCGGGAGGGGGTGAGCAGTTCTTC.

This clone was recorded once. This chain joins TRBV4-1 and TRBJ2-2; D call uncertain. This CDR3 has 17 amino acids. Trimming cost V 2 bases and J 1 base, with 14 bases left between them. CDR1 is MGHRA, CDR2 YSYEKL, per germline. CDR3: CASSQTRERLNTGELFF. The CDR3, as DNA: TGCGCCAGCAGCCAAACTCGCGAGAGGCTGAACACCGGGGAGCTGTTTTTT.

The chain uses TRBV10-2 and TRBJ2-7; a weak D match, TRBD1 (6 bases). Germline V gene data show CDR1 as WSHSY and CDR2 as SAAADI. V was trimmed by 5 bases and J by 4 bases, leaving 12 bases between them. The CDR3 contains 13 residues. Here the CDR3 DNA reads TGCGCCAGCAGTAGACAGGTACTTTACGAGCAGTACTTC. This encodes CASSRQVLYEQYF.

This chain connects TRBV27 to TRBJ2-1; 7 nucleotides line up with TRBD2. Germline CDR1 reads MNHEY; CDR2 reads SMNVEV (reference sequence). Losses at the gene ends were 2 bases for V and 4 bases for J; bases not matched to a gene: 5. This CDR3 region has 15 residues. Here the CDR3 DNA reads TGTGCCAGCAGTTTAGTAGCGGGTAATTACAATGAGCAGTTCTTC. This sequence encodes CASSLVAGNYNEQFF.

This chain connects TRBV7-2 to TRBJ2-3; D is uncertain. Deletions cut 4 bases from V and 3 bases from J, with 8 bases between. CDR1 is SGHTA and CDR2 is FQGNSA in the germline V gene. The CDR3 length is 13 residues. CDR3 bases: TGTGCCAGCAGCTCGCCCGGTACAGATACGCAGTATTTT. Protein product: CASSSPGTDTQYF.

About this clone: Within the sample, other DNA sequences also encode this same CDR3. The chain employs TRBV18 and TRBJ2-7; 11 nucleotides align to TRBD1. CDR3 size: 15 residues. Germline CDR1 is KGHSH and CDR2 is LQKENI. V was pared by 0 bases and J by 2 bases, with 0 bases of the junction left unmatched. Here the CDR3 reads CASSPPGQGAYEQYF. The CDR3 DNA reads TGTGCCAGCTCACCACCGGGACAGGGGGCCTACGAGCAGTACTTC.

The CDR3 protein is CASSPNDYYNEQFF. CDR3 bases: TGTGCCAGCAGTCCCAATGACTACTACAATGAGCAGTTCTTC. The chain couples TRBV27 to TRBJ2-1; tentatively, D is TRBD2 (5 bases). V was clipped by 5 bases and J by 3 bases, with 11 bases between them. This CDR3 is 14 amino acids long. The germline V gene has CDR1 MNHEY and CDR2 SMNVEV (reference sequence).

This sequence joins TRBV18 and TRBJ2-1, with D uncertain. Germline V lookup: CDR1 KGHSH, CDR2 LQKENI. V lost 2 bases and J 7 bases, leaving 3 bases between the germline ends. This CDR3 region has 11 residues. Here the CDR3 reads CASSPENEQFF. CDR3 nucleotides: TGTGCCAGCTCACCAGAGAATGAGCAGTTCTTC. The full variable domain, rest sourced from reference TRBV18 and TRBJ2-1, is NAGVMQNPRHLVRRRGQEARLRCSPMKGHSHVYWYRQLPEEGLKFMVYLQKENIIDESGMPKERFSAEFPKEGPSILRIQQVVRGDSAAYFCASSPENEQFFGPGTRLTVL.

This clone was found once. The rearrangement uses TRBV7-2 and TRBJ1-5, with 9 bases matching TRBD1. V shed 3 bases, J shed 7 bases, and the junction held 7 bases outside the gene matches. Germline V gene data show CDR1 as SGHTA and CDR2 as FQGNSA. This CDR3 comprises 15 residues. Here the CDR3 DNA reads TGTGCCAGCAGCTTCGGGACAGGGTTAGGGCAGCCCCAGCATTTT. This encodes CASSFGTGLGQPQHF.

J is TRBJ2-7 and V is TRBV5-1, with D unresolved. Germline CDR1 reads SGHRS; CDR2 reads YFSETQ. This CDR3 spans 15 amino acids. Trimming removed 7 bases at V and 3 bases at J, with 20 bases between. The DNA for the CDR3 is TGCGCCAGCCATCCCAGCGAAGCCCCAATCTACGAGCAGTACTTC. Translating it yields CASHPSEAPIYEQYF.

The chain recombines TRBV5-4 with TRBJ2-6; D gene uncertain. The CDR3 runs to 16 residues. Trimming left V 1 base short and J 0 bases short, with 8 bases between. Germline V lookup: CDR1 SGHNT, CDR2 YYREEE (reference sequence). CDR3 in DNA: TGTGCCAGCAGCTTGTCTCTGGCCTCTGGGGCCAACGTCCTGACTTTC. Translated, it gives CASSLSLASGANVLTF.

CDR3 DNA sequence: TGTGCCAGTAGTTTGGGACAGGGATATGGCTACACCTTC. Residues: CASSLGQGYGYTF. V gene TRBV19 combines with J gene TRBJ1-2, with 9 bases that match TRBD1. The CDR3 is 13 amino acids. V shed 5 bases and J 5 bases; nucleotides not matched to a gene: 3. The germline V gene encodes CDR1 LNHDA and CDR2 SQIVND (reference sequence). Complete variable domain (other parts from reference TRBV19 and TRBJ1-2): DGGITQSPKYLFRKEGQNVTLSCEQNLNHDAMYWYRQDPGQGLRLIYYSQIVNDFQKGDIAEGYSVSREKKESFPLTVTSAQKNPTAFYLCASSLGQGYGYTFGSGTRLTVV.

The chain employs TRBV15 and TRBJ1-6, with unresolved D. Germline CDR1 LNHNV, CDR2 YYDKDF (reference sequence). V was clipped by 3 bases and J by 1 base, with 16 bases between them. The CDR3 extends over 18 amino acids. The CDR3 loop reads CATSSPPGRVSYNSPLHF. The CDR3 DNA reads TGTGCCACCAGCAGCCCCCCGGGAAGGGTTTCCTATAATTCACCCCTCCACTTT.

This chain links TRBV27 with TRBJ2-3; 8 positions agree with TRBD2. Germline trimming cut 0 bases from V and 3 bases from J; bases unmatched to any gene: 5. The CDR3 has 16 amino acids. Germline assignment: CDR1 MNHEY and CDR2 SMNVEV (reference sequence). The CDR3, as DNA: TGTGCCAGCAGTTTATCCCCTAGCGGGTTAACAGATACGCAGTATTTT. It yields the protein CASSLSPSGLTDTQYF.

The chain recombines TRBV24-1 with TRBJ2-1, with D possibly matching TRBD2 (6 bases). CDR1 KGHDR and CDR2 SFDVKD come from the germline V gene. V gave up 9 bases and J gave up 1 base, with 6 bases separating them. This CDR3 contains 12 residues. The CDR3 nucleotides read TGTGCCACCGGGGGGTCCTACAATGAGCAGTTCTTC. The encoded protein is CATGGSYNEQFF.